This TCR beta chain was found in a study of blood T cells in healthy people across ages. Study in general: Through template switching, about one barcoded beta molecule was captured per two T cells, as measured in model experiments.

Study observations and caveats: A strong correlation between TCR beta diversity and naive T cell percentage was seen. Researchers deemed the diversity estimates from one million T cells underestimates.

For this clonotype: Antigen: not known.

Using a J-beta primer mix together with a sample-barcoded 5' primer, a second PCR was run for 7 to 11 cycles. One entry per CDR3 protein, called by TCRdb with MiXCR from the 5' RACE reads. This repertoire shows roughly 700,000 distinct CDR3 sequences, roughly 50% found once; its top ten account for under 35%. CDR3 length: 15 amino acids. The germline V and J ends were trimmed by 0 bases and 8 bases, with 14 bases remaining between them. Germline-derived CDR1 and CDR2 are LGHDT and YNNKEL (reference sequence). The sequenced sample consisted of blood. The receptor was derived from a woman aged 55-70 years in good health. This chain connects TRBV3-1 to TRBJ2-1; D is possibly TRBD1 (5 bases). This CDR3 is CASSQDSPGSHEQFF. CDR3 DNA: TGTGCCAGCAGCCAAGATTCGCCAGGGTCGCATGAGCAGTTCTTC.